The subject of this entry is one T cell receptor beta chain. This specimen comes from a study of shared T cell receptors in the human thymus. V was pared by 0 bases and J by 4 bases, with 15 bases between. Per the germline V gene, CDR1 is GTSNPN and CDR2 is SVGIG (reference sequence). The CDR3 consists of 15 residues. Using immunoSEQ multiplex PCR, the repertoire was profiled, and TCRdb retains in-frame clones only, with some absent. The data contain hundreds of thousands of clones, more than 75% of them singletons. The sample also formed part of further work on human thymus T cells. That work adds: Resections removed during corrective heart surgery provided the thymus tissue used.

The sequence was collected from a boy less than two years old with a congenital heart defect. The sample taken for sequencing was thymocytes. The chain couples TRBV30 to TRBJ1-1, with D tentatively TRBD1 (6 bases). CDR3 loop: CAWSVDEQGRTEAFF. The CDR3 region has the DNA TGTGCCTGGAGTGTTGATGAACAGGGTCGCACTGAAGCTTTCTTT. The complete variable domain, with remaining parts taken from reference TRBV30 and TRBJ1-1, reads SQTIHQWPATLVQPVGSPLSLECTVEGTSNPNLYWYRQAAGRGLQLLFYSVGIGQISSEVPQNLSASRPQDRQFILSSKKLLLSDSGFYLCAWSVDEQGRTEAFFGQGTRLTVV.